Detailed here is one T cell receptor beta chain. Its antigen remains unidentified. Germline CDR1 and CDR2: SEHNR and FQNEAQ (reference sequence). Trimming took 6 bases from V and 3 from J, leaving 12 bases between them. There are 14 residues in the CDR3. TCRdb analysed the 5' RACE reads with MiXCR anew, one entry per CDR3 protein. This sample has some 330,000 distinct CDR3 sequences; 8% occur once, and the top ten carry about 14%. The record originates from a study of CD8 T cells in ankylosing spondylitis. The study's findings and limits: For ankylosing spondylitis blood, a TCR beta motif of several highly homologous variants appeared characteristic.

Sequenced material: blood, either unsorted or a sorted T cell fraction (not recorded which). The sequence came from a male donor with ankylosing spondylitis. V gene TRBV7-9 combines with J gene TRBJ1-5; perhaps TRBD1 as D (6 bases). CDR3 DNA sequence: TGTGCCAGCAGTCTAGGACAGTTCAATCAGCCCCAGCATTTT. It encodes CASSLGQFNQPQHF.